This T cell receptor beta chain was found in a study of sequential checkpoint blockade in melanoma. Overall study context: Each arm's sequence ended with maintenance nivolumab. About two dozen patients had tumor biopsies before treatment and at week 13. Whole-study results and caveats: Patients with week-13 increases in T-cell fraction and clonality benefited about 30 times more often.

In the case of this clone: Its antigen is as yet unknown.

The protocol was immunoSEQ multiplex PCR, while the TCRdb copy is restricted to in-frame clones and leaves out a portion. The sample yields 15,000 to 20,000 clones, about 69% seen once. Germline V CDR1 and CDR2: GTSNPN, SVGIG (reference sequence). This CDR3 is 14 amino acids long. The ends were cut back, 0 bases at V and 5 bases at J, with 12 bases in the middle. The treatment denotes: randomized to nivolumab then ipilimumab (arm A) or the reverse (arm B). None of the patients previously received DNA-damaging chemotherapy. The sample was tumor tissue (inferred from file names), taken from a patient given nivolumab and ipilimumab in sequence. The genes are TRBV30 and TRBJ2-3; the D is unclear. The receptor's source is a human donor with melanoma. Here the CDR3 DNA reads TGTGCCTGGAGTGTACGGGTGGGGATAGATACGCAGTATTTT. Protein product: CAWSVRVGIDTQYF.